This is a list of T cell receptor beta chains from one sample in a study of blood T cell repertoires in COVID-19. Repertoires were generated with immunoSEQ multiplex PCR, while TCRdb's copy carries only in-frame clones and drops some. The sample has 85,000 to 100,000 clones; over 75% are singletons. Sequenced: peripheral blood. The receptors stem from a man between 60 and 75 years old with acute or convalescent COVID-19. The CDR3 runs from the conserved cysteine through the conserved F or W. Each record gives: V gene, D gene, J gene, clone size, CDR3 DNA, CDR3 protein. The D gene is left open where the match is weak. Clone size, where shown, is once, few, many, or a class for clones that have expanded.

>TRBV5-1|TRBD1|TRBJ1-1|-
TGCGCCAGCAGCTTGGGGGACAGGCTGAACACTGAAGCTTTCTTT
CASSLGDRLNTEAFF
>TRBV11-2|-|TRBJ1-1|-
TGTGCCAGCAGCTTAGTTGTCGGGAACACTGAAGCTTTCTTT
CASSLVVGNTEAFF
>TRBV19|-|TRBJ2-5|-
TGTGCCAGTAGTGCCTACGGAGAGACCCAGTACTTC
CASSAYGETQYF
>TRBV6-1|TRBD1|TRBJ1-5|once
TGTGCCAGCAGACAGGGGGGAAACGGCAATCAGCCCCAGCATTTT
CASRQGGNGNQPQHF
>TRBV5-1|-|TRBJ1-4|-
TGCGCCAGCAGCTTGACGGTAAACTTTGAAAAACTGTTTTTT
CASSLTVNFEKLFF
>TRBV7-9|-|TRBJ1-1|-
TGTGCCAGCAGCTTGCAGGGGCTGAACACTGAAGCTTTCTTT
CASSLQGLNTEAFF
>TRBV30|TRBD1|TRBJ1-5|-
TGTGCCTGGAGCAGGACAGGGGTGAATCAGCCCCAGCATTTT
CAWSRTGVNQPQHF
>TRBV18|-|TRBJ1-2|-
TGTGCCAGCTCACCAGTACGCAACAGGGCCAACTATGGCTACACCTTC
CASSPVRNRANYGYTF
>TRBV15|TRBD1|TRBJ1-5|-
TGTGCCACCAGCAGGCCAGGGGGGTTCGGTCAGCCCCAGCATTTT
CATSRPGGFGQPQHF
>TRBV2|-|TRBJ2-7|-
TGTGCCACCTCTTCCCGGGCAGGGTACTACGAGCAGTACTTC
CATSSRAGYYEQYF
>TRBV5-1|-|TRBJ2-3|-
TGCGCCAGCAGCTCGACTGCAGGGGCACGGAGCACAGATACGCAGTATTTT
CASSSTAGARSTDTQYF
>TRBV12-5|-|TRBJ1-1|-
TGTGCTAGTGGTTTGGTCGTTGGGGGGTCCCGGAACACTGAAGCTTTCTTT
CASGLVVGGSRNTEAFF
>TRBV7-9|TRBD1|TRBJ1-2|-
TGTGCCAGCAGCTTCGCGGGACAGGGGAAAAACTATGGCTACACCTTC
CASSFAGQGKNYGYTF
>TRBV7-2|-|TRBJ2-1|-
TGTGCCAGCAGCTTAGGTTATAGGGGCAATGAGCAGTTCTTC
CASSLGYRGNEQFF
>TRBV23-1|-|TRBJ1-4|-
TGCGCCAGCACCGGTTATGAAAAACTGTTTTTT
CASTGYEKLFF
>TRBV18|-|TRBJ1-2|-
TGTGCCAGCTCACCAGTCGCAGGGCCACCCTATGGCTACACCTTC
CASSPVAGPPYGYTF
>TRBV27|-|TRBJ1-5|-
TGTGCCAGCAGTTTATCCCGGCCTCAGGGCAATCAGCCCCAGCATTTT
CASSLSRPQGNQPQHF
>TRBV18|TRBD1|TRBJ1-3|-
TGTGCCAGCTCACCCGCCGGGACAGGGGGATTTGGATCTGGAAACACCATATATTTT
CASSPAGTGGFGSGNTIYF
>TRBV19|TRBD1|TRBJ1-2|once
TGTGCCAGTAGTATTTTGGGACAGGGAAACTATGGCTACACCTTC
CASSILGQGNYGYTF
>TRBV3-1/TRBV3-2|-|TRBJ1-2|many
TGTGCCAGCAGCCTAGGGGGATGGTATGGCTACACCTTC
CASSLGGWYGYTF
>TRBV2|-|TRBJ1-4|-
TGTGCCAGCAGAGTAGGACAGACAACTAATGAAAAACTGTTTTTT
CASRVGQTTNEKLFF
>TRBV2|-|TRBJ1-2|-
TGTGCCAGCAGCAGGGATGGCTACACCTTC
CASSRDGYTF
>TRBV28|-|TRBJ1-2|-
TGTGCCAGCAGTTTAGTGTCCAAAGCGGGCTACACCTTC
CASSLVSKAGYTF
>TRBV18|-|TRBJ1-5|-
TGTGCCAGCTCACCAGGGCCAGGCGCTAATCAGCCCCAGCATTTT
CASSPGPGANQPQHF
>TRBV30|-|TRBJ1-1|-
TGTGCCTGGAGTGTAATAACACAGGGAAACACTGAAGCTTTCTTT
CAWSVITQGNTEAFF
>TRBV5-6|TRBD1|TRBJ1-4|-
TGTGCCAGCAGCGAACAGGGGGCTTCTGAAAAACTGTTTTTT
CASSEQGASEKLFF
>TRBV18|-|TRBJ1-1|-
TGTGCCAGCTCACCATCCTTAAGCCCCTCGGGGAGGTCTGAAGCTTTCTTT
CASSPSLSPSGRSEAFF
>TRBV19|-|TRBJ1-2|once
TGTGCCAGTAGTTTGGCAAACTATGGCTACACCTTC
CASSLANYGYTF
>TRBV4-1|-|TRBJ1-1|few
TGCGCCAGCAGCCAAGCCGAGACAACCAACACTGAAGCTTTCTTT
CASSQAETTNTEAFF
>TRBV24-1|-|TRBJ1-3|-
TGTGCCACCAGTGAGCCCCCCGTCAGTCGAGGAAACACCATATATTTT
CATSEPPVSRGNTIYF
>TRBV7-2|-|TRBJ1-1|-
TGTGCCAGCAGCTTCTTGGGGCCGAACACTGAAGCTTTCTTT
CASSFLGPNTEAFF
>TRBV5-1|-|TRBJ1-1|-
TGCGCCAGCAGCGCCGACAGAAACACTGAAGCTTTCTTT
CASSADRNTEAFF
>TRBV7-2|-|TRBJ1-1|-
TGTGCCAGCAGCGTTACAGGGAACACTGAAGCTTTCTTT
CASSVTGNTEAFF
>TRBV11-1|TRBD1|TRBJ2-1|-
TGTGCCAGCAGCCGCCCGGGACAGGGTTTAAAAGCCCAGTTCTTC
CASSRPGQGLKAQFF
>TRBV2|TRBD1|TRBJ1-1|-
TGTGCCAGCACGACAGGGTTGGTCGAGGGGACTGAAGCTTTCTTT
CASTTGLVEGTEAFF
>TRBV6-4|TRBD1|TRBJ1-1|once
TGTGCCAGCAGTGACACAGGGGGGACTGAAGCTTTCTTT
CASSDTGGTEAFF
>TRBV11-3|-|TRBJ1-2|-
TGTGCCAGCAGCTTAAACGAGGCAGAACACACCTTC
CASSLNEAEHTF
>TRBV29-1|-|TRBJ1-5|-
TGCAGCGTTGGCTGGTCAGGCAATCAGCCCCAGCATTTT
CSVGWSGNQPQHF
>TRBV12-5|TRBD1|TRBJ2-7|-
TGTGCTAGTGGTTTGGTAGTTGACAGGGGGTCCCCCTACGAGCAGTACTTC
CASGLVVDRGSPYEQYF
>TRBV18|TRBD1|TRBJ1-1|-
TGTGCCAGCTCGCAGGACAGGGTCATGAACACTGAAGCTTTCTTT
CASSQDRVMNTEAFF
>TRBV13|-|TRBJ2-7|-
TGTGCCAGCAGCTCCAGGGGAAGCTCCTACGAGCAGTACTTC
CASSSRGSSYEQYF